This T cell receptor (beta chain) derives from a study of T cell responses to AZD1222 COVID-19 vaccine. Study at large: Pooled samples include second doses given at about 4 or 12 weeks. Study-wide points: White British donors predominated, females outnumbered males, and clonal diversity was possibly underestimated.

Measured with immunoSEQ multiplex PCR; TCRdb has only the in-frame clones, and not every one. Of tens of thousands of clones in the sample, more than 70% were seen once. Points on this clone: Antigen: not known.

Germline CDR1 SNHLY, CDR2 FYNNEI. Trimming removed 3 bases from V and 3 bases from J; junction bases left unmatched: 5. This CDR3 has 15 residues. The TCR comes from an adult in good health. This rearrangement joins TRBV2 to TRBJ2-3; the match to TRBD2 covers 8 bases. The sequences come from peripheral blood, collected on day 0 of AZD1222 vaccination. CDR3 sequence reads: CASSEVGLGTDTQYF. In nucleotides, the CDR3 is TGTGCCAGCAGTGAGGTGGGACTAGGGACAGATACGCAGTATTTT.